This T cell receptor beta chain derives from a study of healthy donors' naive CD4 and CD8 T cells. The study's findings and limits: Most V and J genes were reportedly biased between naive CD4+ and CD8+ cells.

A word on this clonotype: Its antigen is not known.

The germline V and J ends were trimmed by 0 bases and 6 bases, with 7 bases remaining between them. The CDR3 covers 13 residues. Germline-derived CDR1 and CDR2 are SGHKS and YYEKEE (reference sequence). Each TCR library used 500 ng of total RNA and a linear amplification protocol. As processed by the authors: Sequencing covered around 78,000 rearranged alpha-chain transcripts across several healthy donors. TCRdb redid the calling of the reads with MiXCR, one entry per CDR3 protein. The V and J calls here are based on TCRdb, not the publication. The profile shows approximately 180,000 distinct CDR3 sequences, about four fifths of them singletons. Naive T cells were sorted: CD4+CD8-CD45RO-CD45RA+ for CD4+, CD8+CD4-CD45RA+CD27bright for CD8+.

The V call is TRBV5-5, the J call TRBJ2-1; D uncertain. The receptor's source is a pool of human donors in good health; the sample pools cells from several healthy donors. Material for sequencing was naive CD4+ and CD8+ T cells sorted from blood, pooled from several donors. As DNA, the CDR3 is TGTGCCAGCAGCTTGGACGACCCCAATGAGCAGTTCTTC. Its translation: CASSLDDPNEQFF.